These 7 T cell receptor beta chains share one sample of origin, sequenced in a study of graft-versus-host responses after intestinal transplantation. Plated together were around 200,000 CFSE-labeled responder cells and around 200,000 irradiated, violet-dye-labeled stimulator cells. TCRdb's table, derived via immunoSEQ multiplex PCR, lists solely in-frame clones and lacks some. In the table there are about 15,000 clones, approximately 37% of which are singletons. Sequences were derived from alloreactive CD8+ T cells from a mixed lymphocyte reaction culture, sampled before intestinal transplant. Documented subset: CFSE-low proliferating T cells sorted from roughly six-day pre-transplant mixed lymphocyte reaction (GvH or HvG direction). The receptors derive from a human patient who received an intestinal transplant.

This clone was seen more than once but under ten times. The V gene is TRBV9, the J gene TRBJ2-7; 9 bases line up with TRBD1. The germline CDR1 and CDR2 sequences are SGDLS and YYNGEE. Germline trimming cut 7 bases from V and 5 bases from J; bases unmatched to any gene: 10. The CDR3 is 14 amino acids. The CDR3 region is CASGSGTGRDEQYF. In nucleotides, the CDR3 is TGTGCCAGCGGTTCCGGGACAGGGAGGGACGAGCAGTACTTC.

V is TRBV28 and J is TRBJ2-7; no definite D call. Germline V gene data show CDR1 as MDHEN and CDR2 as SYDVKM. The CDR3 runs to 14 residues. V lost 6 bases to trimming and J lost 1 base, with 13 bases between them. The CDR3 DNA reads as TGTGCCAGCAGAATTCAAGGGTTGTCCTACGAGCAGTACTTC. Translation: CASRIQGLSYEQYF.

This clone occurred once. The V gene is TRBV7-3, the J gene TRBJ2-2, with unresolved D. The V gene lost 5 bases and the J gene lost 1 base, with 2 bases spanning the gap. CDR3 length equals 12 residues. The germline gives CDR1 SGHTA, CDR2 FQGTGA. The CDR3 is CASSRNTGELFF. In nucleotides, the CDR3 is TGTGCCAGCAGCCGGAACACCGGGGAGCTGTTTTTT.

The rearrangement links TRBV18 to TRBJ2-1, with 7 positions matching TRBD2. Germline V gene data show CDR1 as KGHSH and CDR2 as LQKENI. This CDR3 is 15 amino acids long. The V segment lost 1 base and the J segment 6 bases; nucleotides outside the gene matches: 6. CDR3 sequence reads: CASSPRGLEGNEQFF. DNA for the CDR3: TGTGCCAGCTCACCACGAGGACTAGAAGGCAATGAGCAGTTCTTC.

V gene TRBV6-5 combines with J gene TRBJ2-5; possible D gene TRBD2, 6 bases. The CDR3 runs to 15 residues. V lost 4 bases to trimming and J lost 1 base, with 13 bases between them. Germline CDR1 reads MNHEY; CDR2 reads SVGAGI. DNA for the CDR3: TGTGCCAGCAGTTCTTTACTCGGGGGCCAAGAGACCCAGTACTTC. It encodes CASSSLLGGQETQYF.

This clone has just a few counts. This rearrangement joins TRBV28 to TRBJ2-1; TRBD1 aligns across 7 bases. CDR3 length equals 15 residues. V shed 6 bases and J 2 bases; nucleotides not matched to a gene: 7. Germline V CDR1 and CDR2: MDHEN, SYDVKM. The CDR3 protein is CASRPGTDPYNEQFF. The CDR3 coding sequence is TGTGCCAGCAGACCCGGGACAGATCCCTACAATGAGCAGTTCTTC.

Turning to this clone: Given a much more abundant clone one base away, this may be a read error. The identical CDR3 is also encoded by other nucleotide sequences in the sample. This chain links TRBV6-5 with TRBJ1-1; possible D gene TRBD1, 5 bases. The CDR3 contains 15 residues. Trimming removed 0 bases from V and 2 bases from J, with 10 bases in between. Germline lookup yields CDR1 MNHEY and CDR2 SVGAGI. DNA of the CDR3: TGTGCCAGCAGTTACTCCTGGGGGACTAACACTGAAGCTTTCTTT. Encoded protein: CASSYSWGTNTEAFF.